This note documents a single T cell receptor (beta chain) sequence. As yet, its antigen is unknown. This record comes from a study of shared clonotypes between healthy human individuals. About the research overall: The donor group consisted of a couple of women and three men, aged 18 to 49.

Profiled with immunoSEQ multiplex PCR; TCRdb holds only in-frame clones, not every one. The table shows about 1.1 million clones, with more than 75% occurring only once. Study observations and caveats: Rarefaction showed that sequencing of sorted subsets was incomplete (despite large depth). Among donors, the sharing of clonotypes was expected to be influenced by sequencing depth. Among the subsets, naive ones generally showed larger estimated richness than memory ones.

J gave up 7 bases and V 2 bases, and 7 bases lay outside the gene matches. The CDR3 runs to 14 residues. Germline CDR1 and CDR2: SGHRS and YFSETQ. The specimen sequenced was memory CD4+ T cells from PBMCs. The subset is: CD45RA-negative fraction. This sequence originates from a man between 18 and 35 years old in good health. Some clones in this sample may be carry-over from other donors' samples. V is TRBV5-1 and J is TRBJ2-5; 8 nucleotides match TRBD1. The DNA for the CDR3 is TGCGCCAGCAGCTTAGACAGGGGACAGGCGACCCAGTACTTC. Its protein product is CASSLDRGQATQYF.